The 24 T cell receptor beta chains in this list originate from one sample, sequenced in a study of T cell responses to AZD1222 COVID-19 vaccine. Using immunoSEQ multiplex PCR, the repertoire was profiled, and TCRdb retains in-frame clones only, with some absent. The sample shows 120,000 to 150,000 clones, roughly nine tenths of them seen only once. Sequencing used peripheral blood, obtained on day 0 of AZD1222 vaccination. The origin of the receptors is an adult in good health.

This clone was seen a handful of times. J is TRBJ2-1 and V is TRBV28; D is possibly TRBD1 (6 bases). The length of the CDR3 is 15 residues. V was trimmed by 6 bases and J by 4 bases, leaving 16 bases between them. Germline V gives CDR1 MDHEN, CDR2 SYDVKM. CDR3 sequence (DNA): TGTGCCAGCAGCCCACCCAGGACAGTTTACAATGAGCAGTTCTTC. Translation gives CASSPPRTVYNEQFF.

The chain uses TRBV7-3 and TRBJ2-3; 9 nucleotides match TRBD2. J lost 3 bases, V lost 5 bases, and 9 bases had no gene match. Germline values: CDR1 SGHTA, CDR2 FQGTGA. This CDR3 has 16 residues. CDR3 nucleotides: TGTGCCAGCAGCCCACAGTCTAGCGGGGCTACAGATACGCAGTATTTT. This translates into CASSPQSSGATDTQYF. Using reference TRBV7-3 and TRBJ2-3 for the parts outside the CDR3, the full variable domain is GAGVSQTPSNKVTEKGKYVELRCDPISGHTALYWYRQSLGQGPEFLIYFQGTGAADDSGLPNDRFFAVRPEGSVSTLKIQRTERGDSAVYLCASSPQSSGATDTQYFGPGTRLTVL.

The J gene is TRBJ2-3, the V gene TRBV7-2; 9 bases fit TRBD1. The V and J ends lost 4 bases and 3 bases, in that order; junction bases with no gene match: 5. Germline-derived CDR1 and CDR2 are SGHTA and FQGNSA. This CDR3 comprises 15 residues. CDR3 sequence (DNA): TGTGCCAGCAGCTCGGGACAGGGTCAAACAGATACGCAGTATTTT. Its translation is CASSSGQGQTDTQYF.

The rearrangement joins TRBV5-6 to TRBJ2-2; D is unclear. Germline CDR1 SGHDT, CDR2 YYEEEE. V was shortened by 3 bases and J by 3 bases, with 15 bases between the two germline ends. The CDR3 has 16 amino acids. In DNA, the CDR3 is TGTGCCAGCAGCTCCCGACGGGTGCTGCACACCGGGGAGCTGTTTTTT. Encoded protein: CASSSRRVLHTGELFF.

The chain combines TRBV3-1 (or the pseudogene TRBV3-2) with TRBJ1-2; 9 nucleotides agree with TRBD1. Germline lookup yields CDR1 LGHDT and CDR2 YNNKEL (reference sequence). The CDR3 totals 15 residues. V trimming: 0 bases; J trimming: 4 bases; junction bases outside the gene matches: 3. CDR3 in DNA: TGTGCCAGCAGCCAAGAGGGACAGGGTCTCTATGGCTACACCTTC. Protein sequence: CASSQEGQGLYGYTF.

The J gene is TRBJ1-4, the V gene TRBV5-1; 9 bases align to TRBD1. This CDR3 is 17 amino acids long. With 4 bases clipped from V and 0 bases from J, the junction kept 7 bases outside the gene matches. Germline assignment: CDR1 SGHRS and CDR2 YFSETQ. The CDR3 region is CASSTGQGRSTNEKLFF. The CDR3 coding sequence is TGCGCCAGCAGCACTGGACAGGGGCGCTCAACTAATGAAAAACTGTTTTTT.

The chain joins TRBV11-3 to TRBJ2-2; D is ambiguous. This CDR3 comprises 11 residues. Germline CDR1 is SGHNT and CDR2 is YENEEA. Between the trimmed V and J ends, which lost 3 bases and 6 bases, there was a span of 2 bases. The CDR3: CASSFPGELFF. In nucleotides, the CDR3 is TGTGCCAGCAGCTTCCCCGGGGAGCTGTTTTTT.

This rearrangement joins TRBV4-1 to TRBJ1-4; D may be TRBD1 (6 bases). There are 16 residues in the CDR3. With 0 bases removed from V and 4 bases from J, the gap between germline ends came to 12 bases. Germline CDR1 is MGHRA and CDR2 is YSYEKL. CDR3 in amino acids: CASSQDHGRGNEKLFF. CDR3 DNA: TGCGCCAGCAGCCAAGACCATGGCAGGGGTAATGAAAAACTGTTTTTT.

The chain carries TRBV28 and TRBJ1-1; no reliable D call. The CDR3 has 13 amino acids. The germline V gene has CDR1 MDHEN and CDR2 SYDVKM. With 3 bases removed from V and 7 bases from J, the gap between germline ends came to 12 bases. The CDR3 region has the DNA TGTGCCAGCAGTTTTCCGGGCAGAAGTGAAGCTTTCTTT. Translation gives CASSFPGRSEAFF. Filled out from reference TRBV28 and TRBJ1-1, the complete variable domain reads DVKVTQSSRYLVKRTGEKVFLECVQDMDHENMFWYRQDPGLGLRLIYFSYDVKMKEKGDIPEGYSVSREKKERFSLILESASTNQTSMYLCASSFPGRSEAFFGQGTRLTVV.

The chain is built from TRBV7-9 and TRBJ2-7, with D uncertain. Germline lookup yields CDR1 SEHNR and CDR2 FQNEAQ (reference sequence). The CDR3 consists of 12 residues. The V end lost 5 bases, the J end lost 6 bases, and 11 bases lay between the germline ends. The CDR3 sequence is CASSPSNSEQYF. The CDR3 DNA reads as TGTGCCAGCAGCCCGTCTAATAGCGAGCAGTACTTC.

V and J are TRBV5-4 and TRBJ2-2; TRBD1 agrees at 10 bases. V lost 3 bases to trimming and J lost 3 bases; unmatched junction nucleotides: 2. Germline lookup yields CDR1 SGHNT and CDR2 YYREEE (reference sequence). CDR3 length equals 15 residues. CDR3 protein: CASSSGTGDTGELFF. CDR3 nucleotide sequence: TGTGCCAGCAGCTCGGGGACAGGGGACACCGGGGAGCTGTTTTTT.

The chain combines TRBV24-1 with TRBJ2-5, with 8 bases fitting TRBD2. Germline assignment: CDR1 KGHDR and CDR2 SFDVKD. Trimming at V came to 7 bases and at J to 0 bases, leaving 6 bases not matched to a gene. There are 15 residues in the CDR3. CDR3 loop: CATSGGGTYQETQYF. CDR3 sequence (DNA): TGTGCCACCAGCGGGGGGGGGACATACCAAGAGACCCAGTACTTC.

CDR3 amino acids: CASSHELNTEAFF. CDR3 nucleotides: TGCGCCAGCAGCCATGAGTTGAACACTGAAGCTTTCTTT. The chain has TRBV5-1 and TRBJ1-1; D ambiguous. V lost 4 bases, J lost 0 bases, and 7 bases lay in between. The germline V gene has CDR1 SGHRS and CDR2 YFSETQ. The CDR3 has 13 residues.

This clone was seen a single time. This chain links TRBV27 with TRBJ1-2; possibly TRBD1 for D (6 bases). Germline CDR1 MNHEY, CDR2 SMNVEV (reference sequence). The CDR3 is 13 residues long. V lost 8 bases, J lost 7 bases, and 17 bases lay in between. The CDR3: CASRGGKFSGYTF. CDR3 sequence (DNA): TGTGCCAGCCGAGGGGGGAAGTTTAGTGGCTACACCTTC.

The chain has TRBV18 and TRBJ2-2; 9 bases line up with TRBD2. This CDR3 region has 17 residues. The trim removed 0 bases at V and 4 bases at J, leaving 6 bases unmatched. Germline loops: CDR1 KGHSH, CDR2 LQKENI. For the CDR3, the DNA is TGTGCCAGCTCACCACCGTCGTTAGCGGGGGTCACCGGGGAGCTGTTTTTT. Translated, it gives CASSPPSLAGVTGELFF.

V gene TRBV28 combines with J gene TRBJ2-7, with D unresolved. The CDR3 contains 12 residues. Germline lookup yields CDR1 MDHEN and CDR2 SYDVKM. Trimming shortened V by 4 bases and J by 2 bases, and 6 bases separated the two germline ends. The CDR3 coding sequence is TGTGCCAGCAGTTCAGGTGCCTACGAGCAGTACTTC. Amino acid sequence: CASSSGAYEQYF.

The chain is built from TRBV28 and TRBJ2-1; tentatively, D is TRBD1 or TRBD2 (5 bases each). CDR1 is MDHEN and CDR2 is SYDVKM in the germline V gene. This CDR3 has 12 residues. Trimming took off 6 bases at V and 4 bases at J, with 7 bases between the two ends. This CDR3 is CASRGTYNEQFF. The CDR3 DNA is TGTGCCAGCAGGGGGACGTACAATGAGCAGTTCTTC.

V is TRBV6-5 and J is TRBJ1-2, with 9 bases that match TRBD1. CDR1 and CDR2 from the germline V gene are MNHEY and SVGAGI. The CDR3 spans 14 residues. Germline trimming cut 4 bases from V and 7 bases from J; bases unmatched to any gene: 7. The CDR3 region has the DNA TGTGCCAGCAGTTTTGGACAGGGGAGTGGTGGCTACACCTTC. Translating gives CASSFGQGSGGYTF.

This chain links TRBV9 with TRBJ2-7, with 8 bases fitting TRBD2. Trimming removed 0 bases from V and 6 bases from J; junction bases left unmatched: 8. CDR3 length: 15 amino acids. Germline lookup yields CDR1 SGDLS and CDR2 YYNGEE. The CDR3 DNA reads TGTGCCAGCAGCGTAGGGGGGAGCGGGAGCCTCGAGCAGTACTTC. Its translation: CASSVGGSGSLEQYF.

Note on this clone: The same CDR3 also results from other DNA sequences found in this sample. The chain has TRBV7-6 and TRBJ1-2; D is unclear. Trimming removed 1 base from V and 2 bases from J, with 5 bases in between. CDR3 length equals 13 residues. Germline CDR1 SGHVS, CDR2 FNYEAQ. CDR3 loop: CASSLDGNYGYTF. DNA of the CDR3: TGTGCCAGCAGCTTAGATGGAAACTATGGCTACACCTTC.

V and J are TRBV10-2 and TRBJ2-3; the match to TRBD2 covers 7 bases. The CDR3 length is 14 residues. From germline, CDR1 is WSHSY and CDR2 SAAADI. Trimming cost V 9 bases and J 1 base; bases outside gene matches: 7. This chain's CDR3 is CASKASGGTDTQYF. DNA for the CDR3: TGCGCCAGTAAGGCTAGCGGCGGCACAGATACGCAGTATTTT.

This clone was picked up one time. The chain combines TRBV6-1 with TRBJ1-5; a possible D gene is TRBD1 (5 bases). V was cut by 3 bases and J by 6 bases, with 9 bases left in between. Germline V gene data show CDR1 as MNHNS and CDR2 as SASEGT. This CDR3 has 13 residues. Here the CDR3 reads CASSDREGQPQHF. The CDR3 DNA sequence: TGTGCCAGCAGTGACAGGGAAGGTCAGCCCCAGCATTTT.

The J gene is TRBJ1-5, the V gene TRBV6-2 or TRBV6-3, with D possibly matching TRBD1 (5 bases). Germline V gene lookup returns CDR1 MNHEY and CDR2 SVGEGT. The CDR3 loop spans 14 amino acids. V was cut by 4 bases and J by 6 bases, with 13 bases left in between. The CDR3, as DNA: TGTGCCAGCAGTTTTAGGGGCGGAGGTCAGCCCCAGCATTTT. It yields the protein CASSFRGGGQPQHF.

The rearrangement links TRBV18 to TRBJ1-4; D remains ambiguous. The germline V and J ends were trimmed by 3 bases and 7 bases, with 15 bases remaining between them. Germline loops: CDR1 KGHSH, CDR2 LQKENI. The CDR3 is 15 residues long. The CDR3 DNA follows: TGTGCCAGCTCACCTTATGGAGCCGGAATTGAAAAACTGTTTTTT. Residues: CASSPYGAGIEKLFF.